A selection of T cell receptor beta chains follows, all from one sample in a study of blood T cell repertoires in COVID-19. Assay used: immunoSEQ multiplex PCR; TCRdb lists only in-frame clones, some missing. The data contain around 20,000 clones, almost 85% of them seen just once; the ten biggest clones take up roughly 3.5%. The sequenced sample consisted of peripheral blood. The source of these receptors is a man aged 40-49 years with acute or convalescent COVID-19. Each CDR3 is given with its conserved first and last residue. D genes are given only for firm matches. Clone size appears in some rows only: once, few, many, or a class for an expanded clone.

j_gene,d_gene,v_gene,abundance,CDR3aa,CDR3nt
TRBJ1-1,TRBD1,TRBV11-2,NA,CASSFGTADTEAFF,TGTGCCAGCAGCTTCGGGACAGCCGACACTGAAGCTTTCTTT
TRBJ1-2,NA,TRBV5-4,NA,CASSLPNYGYTF,TGTGCCAGCAGCTTGCCCAATTATGGCTACACCTTC
TRBJ2-5,NA,TRBV18,NA,CASSTTGAGETQYF,TGTGCCAGCTCAACAACGGGAGCGGGAGAGACCCAGTACTTC
TRBJ1-4,NA,TRBV5-1,NA,CASSLRENEKLFF,TGCGCCAGCAGCTTGAGAGAGAATGAAAAACTGTTTTTT
TRBJ2-7,NA,TRBV5-1,NA,CASSLDRSYEQYF,TGCGCCAGCAGTTTGGACAGAAGCTACGAGCAGTACTTC
TRBJ2-7,NA,TRBV11-2,NA,CASSLGPAGAISYEQYF,TGTGCCAGCAGCTTAGGGCCTGCGGGGGCCATCTCCTACGAGCAGTACTTC
TRBJ1-2,TRBD1,TRBV6-5,NA,CATPGTGLRGYTF,TGTGCCACCCCCGGGACAGGACTGAGAGGCTACACCTTC
TRBJ1-5,NA,TRBV6-5,few,CASPHPPLRQPQHF,TGTGCCAGCCCCCACCCCCCCTTACGGCAGCCCCAGCATTTT
TRBJ1-3,NA,TRBV7-6,NA,CASSFYRDSSGNTIYF,TGTGCCAGCAGCTTCTACAGGGATTCCTCTGGAAACACCATATATTTT
TRBJ2-2,NA,TRBV5-6,NA,CASSPRGAIGELFF,TGTGCCAGCAGCCCCCGGGGGGCGATCGGGGAGCTGTTTTTT
TRBJ2-3,TRBD2,TRBV30,NA,CAWVAGDTQYF,TGTGCCTGGGTAGCGGGAGATACGCAGTATTTT
TRBJ2-7,NA,TRBV19,NA,CASSIQGLYEQYF,TGTGCCAGTAGTATTCAGGGGCTCTACGAGCAGTACTTC
TRBJ2-7,NA,TRBV3-1/TRBV3-2,NA,CASSQVPGTKQGFWYEQYF,TGTGCCAGCAGCCAAGTACCCGGAACCAAACAGGGTTTTTGGTACGAGCAGTACTTC
TRBJ1-1,TRBD1,TRBV10-3,NA,CATETGYNTEAFF,TGTGCCACCGAGACAGGGTACAACACTGAAGCTTTCTTT
TRBJ1-2,NA,TRBV7-9,NA,CASSLEGQNYGYTF,TGTGCCAGCAGCTTAGAGGGACAAAACTATGGCTACACCTTC
TRBJ1-1,NA,TRBV30,NA,CAWSVQLNTEAFF,TGTGCCTGGAGTGTACAGTTGAACACTGAAGCTTTCTTT
TRBJ1-2,TRBD1,TRBV5-4,NA,CASSLGQGRKEGYGYTF,TGTGCCAGCAGCCTAGGACAGGGACGAAAGGAAGGATATGGCTACACCTTC
TRBJ1-1,NA,TRBV25-1,NA,CASPSRGGIMNTEAFF,TGTGCCAGCCCCAGTCGGGGGGGTATCATGAACACTGAAGCTTTCTTT
TRBJ2-1,NA,TRBV7-2,NA,CASSPPGRGYNEQFF,TGTGCCAGCAGCCCCCCAGGCAGGGGTTACAATGAGCAGTTCTTC
TRBJ2-2,NA,TRBV11-3,NA,CASSPSVTGELFF,TGTGCCAGCAGCCCATCAGTCACCGGGGAGCTGTTTTTT
TRBJ1-1,NA,TRBV18,NA,CASSPPHRVTSMNTEAFF,TGTGCCAGCTCACCACCCCACAGGGTAACGTCCATGAACACTGAAGCTTTCTTT
TRBJ1-2,NA,TRBV27,NA,CASSLSGLGGVWGYTF,TGTGCCAGCAGTTTATCCGGCCTTGGGGGGGTTTGGGGCTACACCTTC
TRBJ2-5,TRBD1,TRBV10-3,NA,CAISPVKQGAGLETQYF,TGTGCCATCAGCCCCGTGAAACAGGGGGCAGGTCTGGAGACCCAGTACTTC
TRBJ2-1,NA,TRBV2,NA,CASSERWESGNEQFF,TGTGCCAGCAGTGAAAGGTGGGAGTCTGGCAATGAGCAGTTCTTC
TRBJ2-6,NA,TRBV6-1,NA,CASSERVLSGANVLTF,TGTGCCAGCAGTGAGAGGGTGCTCTCTGGGGCCAACGTCCTGACTTTC
TRBJ2-5,NA,TRBV15,NA,CATSKGFQETQYF,TGTGCCACCAGCAAGGGGTTCCAAGAGACCCAGTACTTC
TRBJ2-1,TRBD2,TRBV19,NA,CASSETSGGRYYNEQFF,TGTGCCAGTAGTGAAACTAGCGGGGGAAGATATTACAATGAGCAGTTCTTC
TRBJ1-2,NA,TRBV5-1,NA,CASSSAGGDYGYTF,TGCGCCAGCAGCTCCGCGGGGGGTGACTATGGCTACACCTTC
TRBJ2-2,TRBD1,TRBV5-6,NA,CASSNTGVETGELFF,TGTGCCAGCAGCAACACAGGGGTGGAAACCGGGGAGCTGTTTTTT
TRBJ2-1,NA,TRBV6-5,NA,CASSLFGNEQFF,TGTGCCAGCAGCCTCTTCGGCAATGAGCAGTTCTTC
TRBJ2-1,NA,TRBV2,NA,CASLVTNEQFF,TGTGCCAGCCTAGTGACTAATGAGCAGTTCTTC
TRBJ1-1,NA,TRBV5-5,NA,CASSLVPENTEAFF,TGTGCCAGCAGCTTGGTCCCAGAGAACACTGAAGCTTTCTTT
TRBJ2-5,NA,TRBV9,NA,CASSVMGAGQETQYF,TGTGCCAGCAGCGTAATGGGGGCAGGCCAAGAGACCCAGTACTTC
TRBJ1-3,NA,TRBV18,few,CASSPSPSGGNTIYF,TGTGCCAGCTCACCCAGCCCATCGGGAGGAAACACCATATATTTT
TRBJ2-4,TRBD1,TRBV19,NA,CASSIAQGAKLNKNIQYF,TGTGCCAGTAGTATAGCTCAGGGGGCTAAACTTAACAAAAACATTCAGTACTTC
TRBJ1-2,TRBD1,TRBV9,once,CASRGRIRDRGLSNYGYTF,TGTGCCAGCAGGGGCCGGATCCGGGACAGGGGACTCTCTAACTATGGCTACACCTTC
TRBJ2-3,NA,TRBV6-2/TRBV6-3,few,CASSFLPGSGTDTQYF,TGTGCCAGCAGTTTCCTCCCCGGGAGTGGCACAGATACGCAGTATTTT
TRBJ2-7,TRBD1,TRBV6-5,few,CASSYDREQYF,TGTGCCAGCAGCTACGACAGGGAACAGTACTTC
TRBJ2-1,NA,TRBV15,NA,CATSTTSVNEQFF,TGTGCCACCAGCACGACTAGTGTGAATGAGCAGTTCTTC
TRBJ2-7,TRBD1,TRBV30,NA,CAWSVRGTAYEQYF,TGTGCCTGGAGTGTTCGAGGGACAGCCTACGAGCAGTACTTC
TRBJ2-1,TRBD2,TRBV3-1/TRBV3-2,NA,CASSLSSGKTNEQFF,TGTGCCAGCAGCCTGAGTAGCGGGAAAACGAATGAGCAGTTCTTC